This T cell receptor beta chain was recovered during a study of T cell changes during pregnancy in multiple sclerosis. Assay: immunoSEQ multiplex PCR; the TCRdb copy retains only in-frame clones and omits some. The data hold tens of thousands of clones, with 85% to 95% observed a single time. Trimming removed 2 bases from V and 1 base from J, with 5 bases in between. Germline V gene data show CDR1 as SGHVS and CDR2 as FNYEAQ. CDR3 length equals 13 residues. The sequences come from peripheral blood, collected after pregnancy. This chain links TRBV7-6 with TRBJ1-1; possibly TRBD1 for D (5 bases). This TCR came from a female donor with multiple sclerosis, enrolled in a pregnancy study. The CDR3 sequence: CASSLQGNTEAFF. DNA for the CDR3: TGTGCCAGCAGCTTACAGGGGAACACTGAAGCTTTCTTT.